This T cell receptor beta chain was found in a study of cytomegalovirus exposure and HLA in healthy donors. Study-level findings and limits: High specificity and sensitivity for cytomegalovirus status were reported for the classifier.

These donors, healthy bone marrow donors, were studied. CDR1 and CDR2 from the germline V gene are SGHRS and YFSETQ. This CDR3 contains 16 residues. Between the trimmed V and J ends, which lost 2 bases and 0 bases, there was a span of 12 bases. As concerns this clone: The antigen is unknown.

PCR employed 60 Vbeta and 13 Jbeta primers. Sequencing was performed with immunoSEQ multiplex PCR; in TCRdb, only in-frame clones are kept and a portion is missing. The sample lists roughly 120,000 clones; just under 75% were seen once. The sequenced sample was PBMCs. This chain joins TRBV5-1 and TRBJ1-3; a possible D gene is TRBD1 (6 bases). The TCR was taken from a man in his fifties or sixties in good health and CMV-seropositive. Written as DNA, the CDR3 is TGCGCCAGCAGCTTTACACAGGGTGGCTCTGGAAACACCATATATTTT. Its protein product is CASSFTQGGSGNTIYF.